This T cell receptor beta chain was sequenced in a study of blood T cell repertoires in COVID-19. Study as a whole: PBMCs, B-cell-depleted T cells, or T cells were the source of the cDNA or gDNA that made up the material.

This CDR3 has 15 amino acids. CDR1 is SNHLY, CDR2 FYNNEI, per germline. With 4 bases clipped from V and 6 bases from J, the junction kept 3 bases outside the gene matches. Method: immunoSEQ multiplex PCR; TCRdb's copy keeps in-frame clones and lacks some. Here the sample spans around 500,000 clones, about 88% being singletons. V gene TRBV2 combines with J gene TRBJ1-6; TRBD1 aligns across 10 bases. The material sequenced was PBMCs or T cells enriched from blood (not recorded which). The clonotype was recovered from a woman aged 55-75 years who had recovered from COVID-19. The CDR3 sequence: CASSGQGARNSPLHF. For the CDR3, the DNA is TGTGCCAGCAGTGGACAGGGGGCGCGTAATTCACCCCTCCACTTT.